The 21 T cell receptor beta chains reported below all come from one sample, sequenced in a study of control samples from healthy donors and cancer patients. Only in-frame clones appear in the TCRdb table, and some are missing; sequencing was by immunoSEQ multiplex PCR. The sample lists around 130,000 clones, about 95% occurring once. The sequencing input was blood. These TCRs come from a man aged 25-45 years in good health.

The chain uses TRBV30 and TRBJ2-1, with TRBD2 matching 8 bases. Germline loops: CDR1 GTSNPN, CDR2 SVGIG (reference sequence). J gave up 6 bases and V 0 bases, and 7 bases lay outside the gene matches. The CDR3 spans 15 residues. CDR3 nucleotides: TGTGCCTGGAGTGTAGTGGCGGGGGGTACCAATGAGCAGTTCTTC. This codes for CAWSVVAGGTNEQFF.

V usage is TRBV2 and J usage is TRBJ1-5; possible D gene TRBD1, 6 bases. Germline V gene data show CDR1 as SNHLY and CDR2 as FYNNEI. V was trimmed by 4 bases and J by 1 base, leaving 8 bases between them. The CDR3 loop spans 14 amino acids. For the CDR3, the DNA is TGTGCCAGCAGTGGAGGGGGGAGCAATCAGCCCCAGCATTTT. It yields the protein CASSGGGSNQPQHF.

On this clone: Distinct nucleotide sequences in the sample also encode this CDR3. The chain couples TRBV19 to TRBJ1-5; no reliable D call. Trimming pared 10 bases from V and 2 bases from J, leaving 9 bases between. CDR1 and CDR2 from the germline V gene are LNHDA and SQIVND (reference sequence). The CDR3 sequence is 12 residues long. CDR3 region: CATQEGNQPQHF. The CDR3 region has the DNA TGTGCCACCCAAGAGGGCAATCAGCCCCAGCATTTT.

V usage is TRBV7-2 and J usage is TRBJ1-6, with a possible D match to TRBD1 (5 bases). Germline V gene lookup returns CDR1 SGHTA and CDR2 FQGNSA. With 8 bases removed from V and 3 bases from J, the gap between germline ends came to 8 bases. This CDR3 is 13 amino acids long. Here the CDR3 reads CASVRDYNSPLHF. DNA for the CDR3: TGTGCCAGCGTCAGGGACTATAATTCACCCCTCCACTTT.

This clone was picked up a small number of times. V gene TRBV2 combines with J gene TRBJ2-7; D is perhaps TRBD2 (5 bases). The CDR3 contains 13 residues. Germline CDR1 SNHLY, CDR2 FYNNEI. The V end was cut by 6 bases, the J end by 3 bases, with 12 bases between. The CDR3 here is CASRGATNYEQYF. CDR3 nucleotide sequence: TGTGCCAGCAGGGGAGCAACTAACTACGAGCAGTACTTC. Full variable domain (remainder filled in from reference TRBV2 and TRBJ2-7): EPEVTQTPSHQVTQMGQEVILRCVPISNHLYFYWYRQILGQKVEFLVSFYNNEISEKSEIFDDQFSVERPDGSNFTLKIRSTKLEDSAMYFCASRGATNYEQYFGPGTRLTVT.

The rearrangement uses TRBV19 and TRBJ1-2; D possibly corresponds to TRBD1 (5 bases). Per the germline V gene, CDR1 is LNHDA and CDR2 is SQIVND (reference sequence). The CDR3 totals 15 residues. Trimming left V 4 bases short and J 4 bases short, with 16 bases between. Written as DNA, the CDR3 is TGTGCCAGTAGTACCTACATGGGGGACTCCTATGGCTACACCTTC. The encoded protein is CASSTYMGDSYGYTF.

The chain combines TRBV4-3 with TRBJ1-2, with D uncertain. Trimming shortened V by 0 bases and J by 4 bases, and 9 bases separated the two germline ends. This CDR3 is built from 14 residues. Germline V lookup: CDR1 LGHNA, CDR2 YSLEER. DNA for the CDR3: TGCGCCAGCAGCCAAGAAAAGGGAACCTATGGCTACACCTTC. It is translated as CASSQEKGTYGYTF.

The rearrangement uses TRBV5-4 and TRBJ2-5; the match to TRBD2 covers 9 bases. Germline CDR1 reads SGHNT; CDR2 reads YYREEE (reference sequence). The CDR3 consists of 15 residues. The junction had 5 bases not matched to a gene; V was cut back by 0 bases and J by 5 bases. For the CDR3, the DNA is TGTGCCAGCAGCTTGGGCGGGGGGGCGGAGGAGACCCAGTACTTC. Its translation: CASSLGGGAEETQYF.

The chain combines TRBV2 with TRBJ1-1, with 7 bases fitting TRBD1. Germline CDR1 reads SNHLY; CDR2 reads FYNNEI. This CDR3 contains 13 residues. The V gene end was trimmed by 6 bases and the J gene end by 4 bases; junction bases not matched to a gene: 5. For the CDR3, the DNA is TGTGCCAGCAGCGACAGGGAGGGCACTGAAGCTTTCTTT. Translating it yields CASSDREGTEAFF. Together with reference TRBV2 and TRBJ1-1, the CDR3 gives the full variable domain: EPEVTQTPSHQVTQMGQEVILRCVPISNHLYFYWYRQILGQKVEFLVSFYNNEISEKSEIFDDQFSVERPDGSNFTLKIRSTKLEDSAMYFCASSDREGTEAFFGQGTRLTVV.

This clone was seen only once. Other nucleotide sequences in the sample specify the same CDR3. The V and J genes are TRBV9 and TRBJ1-2, with a possible D match to TRBD1 (5 bases). Trimming left V 0 bases short and J 10 bases short, with 16 bases between. Germline V CDR1 and CDR2: SGDLS, YYNGEE. CDR3 length: 14 amino acids. The CDR3 sequence is CASSVASGQGHYTF. CDR3 in DNA: TGTGCCAGCAGCGTAGCTTCGGGGCAGGGCCACTACACCTTC. Filled out from reference TRBV9 and TRBJ1-2, the complete variable domain reads DSGVTQTPKHLITATGQRVTLRCSPRSGDLSVYWYQQSLDQGLQFLIQYYNGEERAKGNILERFSAQQFPDLHSELNLSSLELGDSALYFCASSVASGQGHYTFGSGTRLTVV.

The chain links TRBV4-1 to TRBJ1-1, with 8 bases lining up with TRBD1. The CDR3 runs to 15 residues. Trimming cost V 0 bases and J 4 bases; bases outside gene matches: 4. CDR1 is MGHRA, CDR2 YSYEKL, per germline. The CDR3 protein is CASSQDPGQGTEAFF. The CDR3, as DNA: TGCGCCAGCAGCCAAGATCCTGGACAGGGCACTGAAGCTTTCTTT.

The chain recombines TRBV6-4 with TRBJ2-7; 8 bases are shared with TRBD2. V was clipped by 1 base and J by 3 bases; unmatched bases: 2. Germline CDR1 MRHNA, CDR2 SNTAGT. The CDR3 is 14 residues long. CDR3 loop: CASSDFSGVYEQYF. CDR3 bases: TGTGCCAGCAGTGACTTTAGCGGGGTCTACGAGCAGTACTTC.

This chain uses TRBV28 with TRBJ2-5; D ambiguous. The CDR3 covers 18 residues. CDR1 MDHEN and CDR2 SYDVKM come from the germline V gene. V dropped 3 bases and J dropped 8 bases, with 28 bases sitting between them. CDR3 nucleotides: TGTGCCAGCAGTTTGGCTGTAGCCAACTTGGCAGTTCCTTTAACCCAGTACTTC. Its translation: CASSLAVANLAVPLTQYF.

The chain uses TRBV7-2 and TRBJ2-7, with 10 bases fitting TRBD2. The V gene's germline CDR1 is SGHTA and CDR2 FQGNSA. Losses at the gene ends were 1 base for V and 1 base for J; bases not matched to a gene: 4. The CDR3 covers 16 residues. The CDR3 bases are TGTGCCAGCAGCTTAGTAGGAGCGGGGGGGTCCTACGAGCAGTACTTC. Translated: CASSLVGAGGSYEQYF.

The chain combines TRBV5-6 with TRBJ2-7, with TRBD1 matching 7 bases. J was trimmed by 5 bases and V by 2 bases; bases with no gene match: 10. Germline V lookup: CDR1 SGHDT, CDR2 YYEEEE. The CDR3 loop spans 15 amino acids. CDR3 residues: CASSFQGRGSDEQYF. The DNA for the CDR3 is TGTGCCAGCAGCTTCCAGGGCAGGGGGTCGGACGAGCAGTACTTC.

V usage is TRBV10-3 and J usage is TRBJ1-5; D uncertain. This CDR3 comprises 12 residues. CDR1 and CDR2 (germline): ENHRY, SYGVKD. Trimming pared 4 bases from V and 4 bases from J, leaving 5 bases between. The CDR3: CAISATNQPQHF. The CDR3 DNA reads as TGTGCCATCAGTGCGACAAATCAGCCCCAGCATTTT.

CDR3 sequence: CASSQVVPGELFF. DNA of the CDR3: TGCGCCAGCAGCCAAGTGGTTCCCGGGGAGCTGTTTTTT. This chain uses TRBV4-3 with TRBJ2-2; D gene ambiguous. Germline values: CDR1 LGHNA, CDR2 YSLEER. The CDR3 contains 13 residues. V dropped 1 base and J dropped 6 bases, with 6 bases sitting between them.

This chain uses TRBV6-5 with TRBJ2-7; 7 nucleotides match TRBD1. The CDR3 totals 16 residues. Germline values: CDR1 MNHEY, CDR2 SVGAGI. The V gene end was trimmed by 0 bases and the J gene end by 2 bases; junction bases not matched to a gene: 7. CDR3 DNA: TGTGCCAGCAGTTACTCGCAGAGACAGGGACCCTACGAGCAGTACTTC. It is translated as CASSYSQRQGPYEQYF.

The chain combines TRBV7-8 with TRBJ2-7; D gene unclear. Germline V gene lookup returns CDR1 SGHVS and CDR2 FQNEAQ. V lost 1 base, J lost 3 bases, and 10 bases lay in between. This CDR3 is 14 amino acids long. The CDR3 loop reads CASSLGPDDYEQYF. The CDR3 DNA is TGTGCCAGCAGCTTAGGTCCCGACGACTACGAGCAGTACTTC.

The chain recombines TRBV2 with TRBJ1-2; D unresolved. V was clipped by 2 bases and J by 0 bases, with 7 bases between them. This CDR3 has 14 amino acids. Germline V gene lookup returns CDR1 SNHLY and CDR2 FYNNEI. The CDR3, as DNA: TGTGCCAGCAGTGAACCAGGAGCTAACTATGGCTACACCTTC. Encoded protein: CASSEPGANYGYTF.

The table lists this clone with a few counts. The gene calls are TRBV6-2 or TRBV6-3 and TRBJ2-1; D is perhaps TRBD1 or TRBD2 (5 bases each). CDR3 length equals 16 residues. Germline V gene data show CDR1 as MNHEY and CDR2 as SVGEGT. V gave up 4 bases and J gave up 7 bases, with 20 bases separating them. The CDR3 DNA reads as TGTGCCAGCAGTTTGAGGGGCAGACCTATAGGAAATGAGCAGTTCTTC. Amino acids: CASSLRGRPIGNEQFF.